This passage covers 18 T cell receptor beta chains from one sample sequenced in a study of OX40 agonist ivuxolimab in advanced cancers. The repertoire was sequenced with immunoSEQ multiplex PCR; TCRdb's copy has only in-frame clones and lacks some. The sample includes more than 50,000 clones, 84% seen only once; the top ten take roughly 2.3%. The sequencing here drew on CD4+ or CD8+ T cells sorted from blood, taken in a trial of the OX40 agonist ivuxolimab. The receptor set was obtained from an adult with an advanced solid tumor such as melanoma, head and neck, liver or kidney cancer.

The V gene is TRBV6-6, the J gene TRBJ2-7; 9 nucleotides align to TRBD1. The ends lost 4 bases at V and 7 bases at J; junction bases unmatched: 11. CDR3 size: 15 residues. Germline-derived CDR1 and CDR2 are MNHNY and SVGAGI (reference sequence). The CDR3 here is CASSSLGTGPGEQYF. The CDR3 coding sequence is TGTGCCAGCAGTTCACTCGGGACAGGGCCGGGAGAGCAGTACTTC.

The CDR3 sequence: CASSGLWGETTDTQYF. The CDR3 nucleotides are TGTGCCAGCAGTGGCCTCTGGGGGGAGACGACAGATACGCAGTATTTT. This chain joins TRBV6-6 and TRBJ2-3; weak D call: TRBD2 (6 bases). The CDR3 spans 16 residues. Per the germline V gene, CDR1 is MNHNY and CDR2 is SVGAGI (reference sequence). Trimming cost V 5 bases and J 3 bases, with 18 bases left between them.

The chain recombines TRBV6-1 with TRBJ2-1, with no clear D. Trimming took 2 bases from V and 9 from J, leaving 11 bases between them. The CDR3 contains 13 residues. The germline V gene encodes CDR1 MNHNS and CDR2 SASEGT. The CDR3 DNA sequence: TGTGCCAGCAGTGAATCGCAGATCGGTGAGCAGTTCTTC. It is translated as CASSESQIGEQFF.

The chain employs TRBV5-1 and TRBJ1-1, with no clear D. From germline, CDR1 is SGHRS and CDR2 YFSETQ. This CDR3 region has 13 residues. Trimming pared 0 bases from V and 1 base from J, leaving 4 bases between. The CDR3 sequence is CASSLGGNTEAFF. Here the CDR3 DNA reads TGCGCCAGCAGCTTGGGAGGGAACACTGAAGCTTTCTTT.

V is TRBV7-6 and J is TRBJ2-2; 11 nucleotides agree with TRBD2. Germline lookup yields CDR1 SGHVS and CDR2 FNYEAQ. The V gene end was trimmed by 6 bases and the J gene end by 4 bases; junction bases not matched to a gene: 7. This CDR3 comprises 16 residues. The CDR3 nucleotides are TGTGCCAGCAGATCTACTAGCGGGGGTGGCACCGGGGAGCTGTTTTTT. Translating gives CASRSTSGGGTGELFF. Based on the CDR3 plus reference TRBV7-6 and TRBJ2-2, the full variable domain is GAGVSQSPRYKVTKRGQDVALRCDPISGHVSLYWYRQALGQGPEFLTYFNYEAQQDKSGLPNDRFSAERPEGSISTLTIQRTEQRDSAMYRCASRSTSGGGTGELFFGEGSRLTVL.

The V call is TRBV7-9, the J call TRBJ1-1; D gene unclear. The ends were cut back, 5 bases at V and 2 bases at J, with 6 bases in the middle. CDR3 size: 12 residues. The germline V gene encodes CDR1 SEHNR and CDR2 FQNEAQ (reference sequence). CDR3 nucleotide sequence: TGTGCCAGCAGCGAATTTAACACTGAAGCTTTCTTT. Its protein is CASSEFNTEAFF.

A note on this clone: Other DNA sequences from this sample encode an identical CDR3 as well. The V gene is TRBV18, the J gene TRBJ2-1; D is unclear. V was pared by 3 bases and J by 4 bases, with 13 bases between. This CDR3 is 15 amino acids long. CDR1 is KGHSH, CDR2 LQKENI, per germline. The CDR3 bases are TGTGCCAGCTCACCCCTGCCCGGGTTATACAATGAGCAGTTCTTC. Translation: CASSPLPGLYNEQFF.

The rearrangement joins TRBV6-5 to TRBJ2-7, with D unresolved. V lost 4 bases and J lost 6, with 16 bases in between. This CDR3 spans 14 amino acids. Germline lookup yields CDR1 MNHEY and CDR2 SVGAGI. The CDR3 coding sequence is TGTGCCAGCAGTTTGGGCGCTCCCCCCCTCGAGCAGTACTTC. Its translation: CASSLGAPPLEQYF.

This rearrangement joins TRBV5-1 to TRBJ2-3; D possibly uses TRBD1 or TRBD2 (5 bases each). The V end was cut by 4 bases, the J end by 1 base, with 10 bases between. From germline, CDR1 is SGHRS and CDR2 YFSETQ. This CDR3 has 14 residues. The CDR3 nucleotides read TGCGCCAGCAGCCGGGGCGGCGGCACAGATACGCAGTATTTT. This translates into CASSRGGGTDTQYF.

This clone was detected a few times. V is TRBV19 and J is TRBJ1-5, with D perhaps TRBD1 (5 bases). The CDR3 spans 14 residues. Deletions cut 5 bases from V and 5 bases from J, with 13 bases between. Looked up from germline, CDR1 is LNHDA and CDR2 is SQIVND (reference sequence). The CDR3 region is CASSSTGQYQPQHF. The CDR3 DNA is TGTGCCAGTAGTTCAACAGGACAATATCAGCCCCAGCATTTT.

This sequence joins TRBV9 and TRBJ1-4, with TRBD1 identical over 9 bases. Germline V gives CDR1 SGDLS, CDR2 YYNGEE. The CDR3 runs to 16 residues. Losses at the gene ends were 3 bases for V and 5 bases for J; bases not matched to a gene: 8. The CDR3 region is CASSAHLGTGNEKLFF. CDR3 DNA: TGTGCCAGCAGCGCCCACCTGGGGACAGGGAATGAAAAACTGTTTTTT. Full variable domain (rest looked up from reference TRBV9 and TRBJ1-4): DSGVTQTPKHLITATGQRVTLRCSPRSGDLSVYWYQQSLDQGLQFLIQYYNGEERAKGNILERFSAQQFPDLHSELNLSSLELGDSALYFCASSAHLGTGNEKLFFGSGTQLSVL.

The V call is TRBV7-9, the J call TRBJ1-5; D gene unclear. The CDR3 loop spans 15 amino acids. From germline, CDR1 is SEHNR and CDR2 FQNEAQ (reference sequence). V lost 1 base to trimming and J lost 3 bases, with 10 bases between them. The chain's CDR3 is CASSLEGGSNQPQHF. The CDR3 nucleotides read TGTGCCAGCAGCTTAGAGGGAGGTTCCAATCAGCCCCAGCATTTT.

The genes are TRBV7-2 and TRBJ1-2, with TRBD1 matching over 7 bases. Germline V gene lookup returns CDR1 SGHTA and CDR2 FQGNSA. J was trimmed by 4 bases and V by 5 bases; bases with no gene match: 13. The CDR3 spans 16 residues. The DNA for the CDR3 is TGTGCCAGCAGCCCCGGGACAGCGTTGAGTAGCTATGGCTACACCTTC. Translating gives CASSPGTALSSYGYTF.

The chain links TRBV9 to TRBJ2-3, with a weak D call TRBD1 (7 bases). Germline V gene sequence: CDR1 SGDLS, CDR2 YYNGEE. Trimming shortened V by 3 bases and J by 2 bases, and 13 bases separated the two germline ends. The CDR3 has 15 residues. This CDR3 is CASSAGGGLTDTQYF. The CDR3 region has the DNA TGTGCCAGCAGCGCAGGGGGAGGTCTCACAGATACGCAGTATTTT.

The chain carries TRBV2 and TRBJ1-1; 7 positions match TRBD1. CDR3 length: 13 residues. V lost 8 bases and J lost 4; bases outside the gene matches: 7. Germline assignment: CDR1 SNHLY and CDR2 FYNNEI. As DNA, the CDR3 is TGTGCCAGCCTGACAGGGAGGGTCACTGAAGCTTTCTTT. It codes for CASLTGRVTEAFF.

The chain has TRBV6-5 and TRBJ2-1, with TRBD1 identical over 8 bases. The CDR3 consists of 12 residues. Germline V gene sequence: CDR1 MNHEY, CDR2 SVGAGI. Unmatched junction bases numbered 3, after V lost 6 bases and J lost 8 bases. The CDR3, as DNA: TGTGCCAGCAGCCACAGGGGGGATGAGCAGTTCTTC. Translating it yields CASSHRGDEQFF.

The rearrangement links TRBV6-6 to TRBJ2-1; 7 bases are shared with TRBD2. CDR3 length equals 15 residues. J was trimmed by 0 bases and V by 5 bases; bases with no gene match: 4. CDR1 is MNHNY, CDR2 SVGAGI, per germline (reference sequence). The CDR3 nucleotides are TGTGCCAGCAGTATCGGGGGGAGCTCCTACAATGAGCAGTTCTTC. Translated, it gives CASSIGGSSYNEQFF.

This chain uses TRBV7-8 with TRBJ2-5; TRBD2 might be the D (6 bases). The germline V gene has CDR1 SGHVS and CDR2 FQNEAQ. Trimming removed 0 bases from V and 2 bases from J, with 13 bases in between. This CDR3 has 16 amino acids. The CDR3 loop reads CASSLAGGAGQETQYF. The CDR3 DNA follows: TGTGCCAGCAGCTTAGCGGGCGGGGCGGGGCAAGAGACCCAGTACTTC.